What follows describes a single T cell receptor beta chain. Its antigen is unknown. These data belong to a study of cytomegalovirus exposure and HLA in healthy donors. As for the study in general: The approximately 130 validation repertoires and the approximately 670 first-cohort repertoires shared a platform, a later analysis reported. Whole-study results and caveats: Among TCR sequences, most were rare, though some public TCRs appeared in many donors. According to a subsequent analysis, TCR clusters from the first cohort were inclined to appear together in the roughly 130 validation repertoires.

Sequencing was performed with immunoSEQ multiplex PCR; in TCRdb, only in-frame clones are kept and a portion is missing. This sample has roughly 200,000 clones, with about 81% found just once. The specimen sequenced was PBMCs. The origin of this receptor is a woman between 25 and 40 years old in good health and CMV-seronegative.

CDR3 protein: CASSRATSGTGELFF. CDR3 in DNA: TGTGCCAGCAGCCGAGCCACTAGCGGCACCGGGGAGCTGTTTTTT. This rearrangement joins TRBV4-2 to TRBJ2-2; 8 positions agree with TRBD2. The CDR3 has 15 residues. V trimming: 4 bases; J trimming: 4 bases; junction bases outside the gene matches: 5. Germline V gene sequence: CDR1 LGHNA, CDR2 YNFKEQ.